Presented here are 17 T cell receptor beta chains from one specimen sequenced in a study of T cell repertoires in cytomegalovirus infection. Using its own MiXCR run on the reads, TCRdb lists one record per CDR3 protein. The data hold a few hundred thousand distinct CDR3 sequences, with roughly 22% observed a single time. The sample taken for sequencing was CD8+ T cells from PBMCs. All receptors come from a human donor in good health (CMV status not recorded). Some clones in this sample may be carry-over from other donors' samples.

This clonotype was counted a few times. The rearrangement joins TRBV12-3 or TRBV12-4 to TRBJ2-4; TRBD1 matches 9 bases. This CDR3 is built from 14 residues. Trimming cost V 6 bases and J 8 bases; bases outside gene matches: 8. This CDR3 is CASSQGQGRHIQYF. The DNA for the CDR3 is TGTGCCAGCAGCCAGGGACAGGGCAGGCACATTCAGTACTTC.

This chain joins TRBV9 and TRBJ2-7, with a tentative D call TRBD1 (5 bases). Looked up from germline, CDR1 is SGDLS and CDR2 is YYNGEE. The CDR3 spans 15 residues. V was trimmed by 0 bases and J by 0 bases, leaving 10 bases between them. The CDR3 DNA follows: TGTGCCAGCAGCGTAGGGGGCAGTTACTCCTACGAGCAGTACTTC. Protein sequence: CASSVGGSYSYEQYF.

This chain uses TRBV4-2 with TRBJ2-2; D is perhaps TRBD2 (5 bases). The CDR3 has 14 amino acids. Germline V gene lookup returns CDR1 LGHNA and CDR2 YNFKEQ. V dropped 5 bases and J dropped 1 base, with 8 bases sitting between them. CDR3 DNA sequence: TGTGCCAGCAGCGCCCGGGGGAACACCGGGGAGCTGTTTTTT. Its protein product is CASSARGNTGELFF.

The chain has TRBV28 and TRBJ2-5; perhaps D is TRBD1 or TRBD2 (5 bases each). The CDR3 is 16 amino acids. Germline-derived CDR1 and CDR2 are MDHEN and SYDVKM. V was trimmed by 6 bases and J by 9 bases, leaving 26 bases between them. The CDR3 bases are TGTGCCAGCAGCTCTTGGGGGACCGGAGAGGGGAGACCCCAGTACTTC. It is translated as CASSSWGTGEGRPQYF.

This clonotype was counted at least ten times. The chain joins TRBV7-7 to TRBJ2-7; 8 bases are shared with TRBD1. The V gene's germline CDR1 is SSHAT and CDR2 FNYEAQ (reference sequence). Trimming removed 4 bases from V and 5 bases from J; junction bases left unmatched: 4. This CDR3 is built from 13 residues. Written as DNA, the CDR3 is TGTGCCAGCAGCTATGGACAGGGCGACGAGCAGTACTTC. Its translation is CASSYGQGDEQYF.

This clonotype occurred a few times. The CDR3 sequence: CASSSRLAGIYEQYF. The CDR3 nucleotides are TGTGCCAGCAGTTCCCGACTAGCGGGGATCTACGAGCAGTACTTC. V and J are TRBV28 and TRBJ2-7, with 11 bases lining up with TRBD2. CDR3 size: 15 residues. V gave up 4 bases and J gave up 3 bases; unmatched junction bases: 5. Germline V gene sequence: CDR1 MDHEN, CDR2 SYDVKM.

This clonotype was counted at least ten times. The gene calls are TRBV28 and TRBJ2-1; D gene ambiguous. V was clipped by 3 bases and J by 0 bases, with 3 bases between them. This CDR3 spans 13 amino acids. Germline V gives CDR1 MDHEN, CDR2 SYDVKM. The CDR3 region has the DNA TGTGCCAGCAGTTTCAGCTCCTACAATGAGCAGTTCTTC. Protein product: CASSFSSYNEQFF.

CDR3 protein: CSAFTGDGEGYTF. The CDR3 DNA reads TGCAGCGCCTTCACCGGGGATGGGGAAGGCTACACCTTC. This chain links TRBV29-1 with TRBJ1-2; D gene uncertain. With 7 bases removed from V and 8 bases from J, the gap between germline ends came to 20 bases. Germline V lookup: CDR1 SQVTM, CDR2 ANQGSEA. CDR3 size: 13 residues.

This clonotype was observed at least ten times. The chain carries TRBV7-6 and TRBJ2-7; tentative D call: TRBD1 (6 bases). Trimming removed 4 bases from V and 2 bases from J, with 15 bases in between. CDR3 length: 15 residues. Germline V CDR1 and CDR2: SGHVS, FNYEAQ. The CDR3: CASSSGRDTTYEQYF. The CDR3 DNA sequence: TGTGCCAGCAGCTCGGGCCGGGACACCACCTACGAGCAGTACTTC.

In nucleotides, the CDR3 is TGTGCCAGCAGCTCAATAGACAATGAGCAGTTCTTC. It yields the protein CASSSIDNEQFF. The chain employs TRBV7-6 and TRBJ2-1; D not certain. Trimming cost V 4 bases and J 5 bases, with 6 bases left between them. The CDR3 is 12 residues long. CDR1 is SGHVS and CDR2 is FNYEAQ in the germline V gene.

This clonotype has just a few counts. The CDR3 sequence: CASSSARDRGHYEQFF. The CDR3 region has the DNA TGCGCCAGCAGCTCCGCACGGGACAGGGGGCATTATGAGCAGTTCTTC. J is TRBJ2-1 and V is TRBV5-1, with 12 bases lining up with TRBD1. From germline, CDR1 is SGHRS and CDR2 YFSETQ. The CDR3 covers 16 residues. V shed 3 bases, J shed 8 bases, and the junction held 9 bases outside the gene matches.

The rearrangement uses TRBV19 and TRBJ2-1; D unresolved. Germline CDR1 LNHDA, CDR2 SQIVND (reference sequence). This CDR3 contains 12 residues. The V gene lost 8 bases and the J gene lost 4 bases, with 9 bases spanning the gap. CDR3 sequence (DNA): TGTGCCAGTCAGGACGGATACAATGAGCAGTTCTTC. It codes for CASQDGYNEQFF.

The J gene is TRBJ2-5, the V gene TRBV27; TRBD2 agrees at 9 bases. J was trimmed by 5 bases and V by 1 base; bases with no gene match: 5. Germline V gene sequence: CDR1 MNHEY, CDR2 SMNVEV (reference sequence). The CDR3 totals 15 residues. The CDR3 DNA is TGTGCCAGCAGTTTATTAGCGGGGGCCCACGAGACCCAGTACTTC. Its translation is CASSLLAGAHETQYF.

This clonotype was seen ten or more times. The rearrangement joins TRBV7-2 to TRBJ2-3, with 9 nucleotides matching TRBD2. V shed 1 base and J 6 bases; nucleotides not matched to a gene: 5. Germline CDR1 and CDR2: SGHTA and FQGNSA. The CDR3 spans 15 residues. This CDR3 is CASSLDQGLADTQYF. The CDR3 DNA reads as TGTGCCAGCAGCTTAGATCAGGGACTAGCTGATACGCAGTATTTT. Full variable domain (remainder filled in from reference TRBV7-2 and TRBJ2-3): GAGVSQSPSNKVTEKGKDVELRCDPISGHTALYWYRQSLGQGLEFLIYFQGNSAPDKSGLPSDRFSAERTGGSVSTLTIQRTQQEDSAVYLCASSLDQGLADTQYFGPGTRLTVL.

This chain uses TRBV7-9 with TRBJ1-2; D is perhaps TRBD1 (5 bases). CDR3 size: 17 residues. CDR1 is SEHNR, CDR2 FQNEAQ, per germline (reference sequence). V lost 0 bases, J lost 7 bases, and 21 bases lay in between. In DNA form, the CDR3 reads TGTGCCAGCAGCTTAGCCCCCGGGAGAGGGGTAGATGGTGGCTACACCTTC. Encoded protein: CASSLAPGRGVDGGYTF.

In its sample, this clonotype was seen a few times. The chain joins TRBV7-9 to TRBJ2-7; 7 bases align to TRBD1. Germline loops: CDR1 SEHNR, CDR2 FQNEAQ (reference sequence). J lost 1 base, V lost 5 bases, and 5 bases had no gene match. The CDR3 extends over 14 amino acids. For the CDR3, the DNA is TGTGCCAGCAGCCCCCGGGACAGATCCTACGAGCAGTACTTC. Its protein product is CASSPRDRSYEQYF. Together with reference TRBV7-9 and TRBJ2-7, the CDR3 gives the full variable domain: DTGVSQNPRHKITKRGQNVTFRCDPISEHNRLYWYRQTLGQGPEFLTYFQNEAQLEKSRLLSDRFSAERPKGSFSTLEIQRTEQGDSAMYLCASSPRDRSYEQYFGPGTRLTVT.

This clonotype has a handful of counts. The chain couples TRBV12-3 or TRBV12-4 to TRBJ2-5, with D tentatively TRBD1 (6 bases). The V end was cut by 6 bases, the J end by 5 bases, with 13 bases between. The CDR3 loop spans 13 amino acids. The DNA for the CDR3 is TGTGCCAGCAGCGCCAGGGGATTCGAGACCCAGTACTTC. Amino acid sequence: CASSARGFETQYF.